The sequence of this T cell receptor (beta chain) was determined in a study of CXCR3-negative and CXCR3-positive naive CD8 T cells. Across the study: Roughly 140 million TRB reads were obtained in total, which works out to about 1.5 +/- 0.3 million per library.

It was by 5' RACE with UMI labels that the TRB cDNA libraries were prepared. After re-calling the 5' RACE reads, TCRdb lists one entry per CDR3 protein, DNA absent. The repertoire table contains tens of thousands of distinct CDR3 sequences. The source of this sequence is a human donor in good health. Some clones in this sample may be carry-over from other donors' samples. Sequences were obtained from naive CXCR3- CD8+ T cells from blood. Subset: CD45RO-CCR7+CD27+CD95- naive CD8+ T cells lacking CXCR3 (TNR3-).

This CDR3 is CASSPELGVSYEQYF. V is TRBV7-6 and J is TRBJ2-7. The CDR3 is 15 amino acids. The germline V gene has CDR1 SGHVS and CDR2 FNYEAQ.